This T cell receptor beta chain was recorded in a study of OX40 agonist ivuxolimab in advanced cancers. Turning to the study itself: Aged roughly 23 to 90 with a mean of 60 years, they were approximately 80% male.

This clone occurred once. CDR3 length: 16 residues. The V and J ends lost 0 bases and 0 bases respectively, with 10 bases between them. Germline CDR1 reads SGDLS; CDR2 reads YYNGEE. The data were produced by immunoSEQ multiplex PCR, yet TCRdb's version contains in-frame clones alone and is incomplete. The sample lists more than 50,000 clones, approximately 80% occurring once. The receptor was isolated from an adult with an advanced solid tumor such as melanoma, head and neck, liver or kidney cancer. This material consisted of CD4+ or CD8+ T cells sorted from blood, taken in a trial of the OX40 agonist ivuxolimab. V and J are TRBV9 and TRBJ1-3; D is undetermined. CDR3 amino acids: CASSVEGMSSGNTIYF. The CDR3 nucleotides are TGTGCCAGCAGCGTAGAAGGGATGAGCTCTGGAAACACCATATATTTT.